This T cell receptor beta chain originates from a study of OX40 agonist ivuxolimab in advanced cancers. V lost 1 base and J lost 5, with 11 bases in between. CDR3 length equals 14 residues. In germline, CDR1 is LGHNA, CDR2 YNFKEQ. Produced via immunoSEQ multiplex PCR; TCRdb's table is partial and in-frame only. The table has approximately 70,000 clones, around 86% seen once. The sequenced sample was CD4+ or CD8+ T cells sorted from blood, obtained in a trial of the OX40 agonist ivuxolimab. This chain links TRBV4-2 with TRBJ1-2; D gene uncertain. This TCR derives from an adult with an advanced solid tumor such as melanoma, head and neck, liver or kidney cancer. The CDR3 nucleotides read TGTGCCAGCAGCCAAGGGTCGGTCACATATGGCTACACCTTC. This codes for CASSQGSVTYGYTF.